These 28 T cell receptor beta chains were sequenced from one sample in a study of radiation and T cells in renal cell carcinoma. Time point noted: blood 4 weeks post-SBRT, at nephrectomy. Treatment of the sample: 15 Gy SBRT to primary tumor, nephrectomy 4 weeks later. Produced via immunoSEQ multiplex PCR; TCRdb's table is partial and in-frame only. This table holds about 43,000 clones, 82% found once. This specimen consisted of blood, obtained from a patient whose treatment included radiotherapy and nephrectomy. These receptors were taken from a woman aged 70-85 years with renal cell carcinoma.

The chain employs TRBV30 and TRBJ2-1; 8 bases map to TRBD2. The germline V gene has CDR1 GTSNPN and CDR2 SVGIG (reference sequence). With 3 bases clipped from V and 2 bases from J, the junction kept 6 bases outside the gene matches. The CDR3 is 15 amino acids. The CDR3 DNA reads TGTGCCTGGAGCCGAAATAGCGGGACCTACAATGAGCAGTTCTTC. It yields the protein CAWSRNSGTYNEQFF.

This clone was picked up a small number of times. This rearrangement joins TRBV6-1 to TRBJ1-4, with 8 bases that match TRBD1. The CDR3 contains 14 residues. From germline, CDR1 is MNHNS and CDR2 SASEGT. Germline trimming cut 6 bases from V and 7 bases from J; bases unmatched to any gene: 7. For the CDR3, the DNA is TGTGCCAGCAGCGACGGACAGGGAGGTGAAAAACTGTTTTTT. Its protein is CASSDGQGGEKLFF.

The chain uses TRBV9 and TRBJ1-1; no clear D gene. The ends were cut back, 2 bases at V and 1 base at J, with 9 bases in the middle. The germline CDR1 and CDR2 sequences are SGDLS and YYNGEE. There are 14 residues in the CDR3. CDR3 sequence (DNA): TGTGCCAGCAGCGTTACAGACCAGAACACTGAAGCTTTCTTT. Its translation: CASSVTDQNTEAFF.

The chain combines TRBV4-2 with TRBJ1-2; D uncertain. The V gene's germline CDR1 is LGHNA and CDR2 YNFKEQ. The CDR3 runs 17 residues. The V and J ends lost 2 bases and 0 bases respectively, with 16 bases between them. The CDR3 coding sequence is TGTGCCAGCAGCCAAACGGCAACTGACTACCCTAACTATGGCTACACCTTC. Translation gives CASSQTATDYPNYGYTF.

In its sample, this clone was seen many times. The V call is TRBV6-1, the J call TRBJ1-4, with TRBD1 matching over 7 bases. Germline V lookup: CDR1 MNHNS, CDR2 SASEGT. The CDR3 loop spans 14 amino acids. V lost 3 bases to trimming and J lost 8 bases; unmatched junction nucleotides: 6. CDR3 region: CASSEPTGWEKLFF. CDR3 nucleotides: TGTGCCAGCAGTGAGCCGACAGGGTGGGAAAAACTGTTTTTT.

The chain uses TRBV27 and TRBJ1-2; 7 positions agree with TRBD1. With V trimmed by 2 bases and J by 4 bases, 7 bases remained unmatched. CDR3 length equals 15 residues. CDR1 and CDR2 from the germline V gene are MNHEY and SMNVEV (reference sequence). CDR3 in DNA: TGTGCCAGCAGTTTAAAGGCGGACAGGCTCTATGGCTACACCTTC. Encoded protein: CASSLKADRLYGYTF.

The table lists this clone with a few counts. The chain carries TRBV30 and TRBJ1-1; D remains unclear. Trimming pared 5 bases from V and 1 base from J, leaving 14 bases between. Germline loops: CDR1 GTSNPN, CDR2 SVGIG (reference sequence). The CDR3 length is 14 residues. CDR3 residues: CAWDSGLGNTEAFF. The CDR3 nucleotides read TGTGCCTGGGACTCGGGCCTGGGGAACACTGAAGCTTTCTTT.

In this sample, this clone turned up once. This CDR3 is CASSFLGRGQPQHF. The CDR3 nucleotides read TGTGCCAGCAGTTTTTTGGGGCGCGGTCAGCCCCAGCATTTT. The rearrangement uses TRBV27 and TRBJ1-5, with D possibly TRBD1 on 5 matching bases. V lost 3 bases, J lost 6 bases, and 12 bases lay in between. The V gene's germline CDR1 is MNHEY and CDR2 SMNVEV (reference sequence). The CDR3 is made up of 14 amino acids.

This chain uses TRBV7-9 with TRBJ2-1; D unresolved. The V end lost 5 bases, the J end lost 1 base, and 12 bases lay between the germline ends. CDR3 length equals 15 residues. Germline lookup yields CDR1 SEHNR and CDR2 FQNEAQ (reference sequence). The CDR3 nucleotides are TGTGCCAGCAGCCAACTGGACCTTTCCTACAATGAGCAGTTCTTC. Amino acids: CASSQLDLSYNEQFF.

This sequence joins TRBV5-4 and TRBJ2-3, with D possibly being TRBD2 (5 bases). Germline loops: CDR1 SGHNT, CDR2 YYREEE (reference sequence). CDR3 size: 15 residues. Trimming took off 1 base at V and 2 bases at J, with 11 bases between the two ends. The DNA of the CDR3 is TGTGCCAGCAGCTTGAGAGCGGAGCACACAGATACGCAGTATTTT. Its protein is CASSLRAEHTDTQYF.

In this sample, this clone turned up once. The chain recombines TRBV6-5 with TRBJ1-3; D call uncertain. Per germline, CDR1 MNHEY and CDR2 SVGAGI. CDR3 length: 13 amino acids. V was cut by 1 base and J by 4 bases, with 5 bases left in between. The CDR3 spells CASSYYGGNTIYF. In DNA, the CDR3 is TGTGCCAGCAGTTACTACGGGGGAAACACCATATATTTT.

The genes are TRBV5-1 and TRBJ1-1; D perhaps matches TRBD1 (5 bases). The CDR3 covers 14 residues. The V end was cut by 4 bases, the J end by 5 bases, with 15 bases between. Per germline, CDR1 SGHRS and CDR2 YFSETQ. Written as DNA, the CDR3 is TGCGCCAGCAGCGAGGCTTACCGGGGGACTGAAGCTTTCTTT. It yields the protein CASSEAYRGTEAFF.

This clone is a singleton in its sample. The rearrangement uses TRBV5-6 and TRBJ1-1, with 9 bases that match TRBD1. The CDR3 runs to 15 residues. The trim removed 4 bases at V and 6 bases at J, leaving 10 bases unmatched. Germline CDR1 SGHDT, CDR2 YYEEEE. CDR3 loop: CASSTGQGMGAEAFF. Written as DNA, the CDR3 is TGTGCCAGCAGCACGGGACAGGGAATGGGGGCTGAAGCTTTCTTT.

V usage is TRBV4-1 and J usage is TRBJ2-7; 7 bases match TRBD2. The J segment lost 3 bases and the V segment lost 0 bases, leaving 8 bases of the junction unmatched. The CDR3 length is 16 residues. The germline gives CDR1 MGHRA, CDR2 YSYEKL. The CDR3 nucleotides are TGCGCCAGCAGCCAAGAGGGGGGGACGGGTTACTACGAGCAGTACTTC. Protein: CASSQEGGTGYYEQYF.

The rearrangement joins TRBV5-1 to TRBJ2-7; possible D gene TRBD1, 5 bases. Trimming left V 4 bases short and J 1 base short, with 12 bases between. CDR1 is SGHRS and CDR2 is YFSETQ in the germline V gene. CDR3 size: 14 residues. The CDR3 nucleotides read TGCGCCAGCAGCCCAGGGTTCTTATCCTACGAGCAGTACTTC. Residues: CASSPGFLSYEQYF.

The CDR3 loop reads CASSLGARGSVNTEAFF. The CDR3 DNA reads TGTGCCAGCAGCTTGGGAGCTAGGGGTTCGGTGAACACTGAAGCTTTCTTT. The J gene is TRBJ1-1, the V gene TRBV5-4; D is possibly TRBD1 (5 bases). Germline V gene lookup returns CDR1 SGHNT and CDR2 YYREEE (reference sequence). The CDR3 has 17 amino acids. Deletions cut 0 bases from V and 0 bases from J, with 15 bases between.

This clone was observed a few times. The rearrangement uses TRBV9 and TRBJ1-1; a weak D match, TRBD1 (6 bases). V lost 4 bases, J lost 3 bases, and 13 bases lay in between. Germline values: CDR1 SGDLS, CDR2 YYNGEE. CDR3 length equals 14 residues. CDR3 loop: CASSLSQGDTEAFF. In DNA form, the CDR3 reads TGTGCCAGCAGCCTCTCACAGGGTGACACTGAAGCTTTCTTT.

In this sample, this clone turned up once. This chain joins TRBV7-9 and TRBJ2-6; the match to TRBD1 covers 10 bases. The germline CDR1 and CDR2 sequences are SEHNR and FQNEAQ (reference sequence). This CDR3 is 19 amino acids long. V lost 8 bases and J lost 1; bases outside the gene matches: 14. DNA of the CDR3: TGTGCCAGCCTAGGGACAGGGGTAGCCCCAAGTTCTGGGGCCAACGTCCTGACTTTC. It translates to CASLGTGVAPSSGANVLTF. Full variable domain (outside the CDR3, taken from reference TRBV7-9 and TRBJ2-6): DTGVSQNPRHKITKRGQNVTFRCDPISEHNRLYWYRQTLGQGPEFLTYFQNEAQLEKSRLLSDRFSAERPKGSFSTLEIQRTEQGDSAMYLCASLGTGVAPSSGANVLTFGAGSRLTVL.

The chain carries TRBV6-1 and TRBJ1-6; TRBD1 might be the D (5 bases). The CDR3 covers 13 residues. Germline V gene lookup returns CDR1 MNHNS and CDR2 SASEGT. Between the trimmed V and J ends, which lost 3 bases and 7 bases, there was a span of 7 bases. Here the CDR3 DNA reads TGTGCCAGCAGTGAGGCAGGGAATTCACCCCTCCACTTT. Encoded protein: CASSEAGNSPLHF.

The rearrangement uses TRBV2 and TRBJ1-6; no clear D gene. The CDR3 length is 15 residues. Between the trimmed V and J ends, which lost 3 bases and 4 bases, there was a span of 10 bases. Looked up from germline, CDR1 is SNHLY and CDR2 is FYNNEI. CDR3 sequence (DNA): TGTGCCAGCAGTGATAAGAGACCATATAATTCACCCCTCCACTTT. It yields the protein CASSDKRPYNSPLHF.

V and J are TRBV18 and TRBJ2-2; D is perhaps TRBD1 or TRBD2 (5 bases each). This CDR3 contains 15 residues. Trimming stripped 3 bases from V and 0 bases from J, with 8 bases between. CDR1 and CDR2 from the germline V gene are KGHSH and LQKENI. The DNA of the CDR3 is TGTGCCAGCTCACCCGGGACGACGAACACCGGGGAGCTGTTTTTT. This translates into CASSPGTTNTGELFF. Supplemented by reference TRBV18 and TRBJ2-2, the full variable domain reads NAGVMQNPRHLVRRRGQEARLRCSPMKGHSHVYWYRQLPEEGLKFMVYLQKENIIDESGMPKERFSAEFPKEGPSILRIQQVVRGDSAAYFCASSPGTTNTGELFFGEGSRLTVL.

CDR3 sequence (DNA): TGTGCCAGCAGTGATCTTGGGACAGGGGGTGAAGCTTTCTTT. Encoded protein: CASSDLGTGGEAFF. The chain uses TRBV2 and TRBJ1-1; 11 nucleotides agree with TRBD1. The germline V gene encodes CDR1 SNHLY and CDR2 FYNNEI. Trimming cost V 3 bases and J 7 bases; bases outside gene matches: 4. CDR3 length: 14 residues.

This rearrangement joins TRBV5-6 to TRBJ1-4; possibly TRBD1 for D (6 bases). Germline V lookup: CDR1 SGHDT, CDR2 YYEEEE. The CDR3 covers 16 residues. V was clipped by 0 bases and J by 3 bases, with 12 bases between them. This CDR3 is CASSLALGAANEKLFF. DNA of the CDR3: TGTGCCAGCAGCTTGGCCTTGGGGGCCGCTAATGAAAAACTGTTTTTT.

This sequence joins TRBV7-2 and TRBJ2-3, with D hard to call. Germline CDR1 reads SGHTA; CDR2 reads FQGNSA. The CDR3 has 16 residues. Trimming took 1 base from V and 0 from J, leaving 11 bases between them. The CDR3 sequence: CASSLGSRSSTDTQYF. For the CDR3, the DNA is TGTGCCAGCAGCTTAGGTTCCCGGAGTAGCACAGATACGCAGTATTTT.

This clone was counted only a few times. The chain joins TRBV10-3 to TRBJ1-1; D is unclear. The CDR3 sequence is 13 residues long. The germline CDR1 and CDR2 sequences are ENHRY and SYGVKD. The ends were cut back, 3 bases at V and 4 bases at J, with 9 bases in the middle. CDR3 region: CAISEFLATEAFF. CDR3 nucleotides: TGTGCCATCAGTGAATTCCTGGCCACTGAAGCTTTCTTT.

This clone was seen just once. The V and J genes are TRBV18 and TRBJ1-4; possibly TRBD1 for D (6 bases). The V gene's germline CDR1 is KGHSH and CDR2 LQKENI. CDR3 length: 14 amino acids. Trimming pared 6 bases from V and 4 bases from J, leaving 12 bases between. CDR3 residues: CASSLGQVNEKLFF. For the CDR3, the DNA is TGTGCCAGCTCGTTGGGACAAGTTAATGAAAAACTGTTTTTT.

J is TRBJ1-3 and V is TRBV4-3; possible D gene TRBD1, 5 bases. Trimming stripped 4 bases from V and 0 bases from J, with 10 bases between. CDR3 length: 15 amino acids. Germline CDR1 reads LGHNA; CDR2 reads YSLEER. The CDR3 sequence is CASSLDSSSGNTIYF. The CDR3 DNA sequence: TGCGCCAGCAGCCTCGACAGCAGCTCTGGAAACACCATATATTTT.

This clone has a handful of counts. This chain uses TRBV6-1 with TRBJ1-1; D ambiguous. CDR1 is MNHNS and CDR2 is SASEGT in the germline V gene. V was cut by 3 bases and J by 3 bases, with 8 bases left in between. The CDR3 sequence is 13 residues long. The CDR3, as DNA: TGTGCCAGCAGTGACCCCGGATACACTGAAGCTTTCTTT. This encodes CASSDPGYTEAFF.